Here is one T cell receptor beta chain with its context. Its antigen is still unknown. No clone much larger than this one lies a single base away; base qualities are absent. Using the deep immunoSEQ assay, TCR CDR3 regions were amplified from genomic DNA by multiplex PCR. Extracted genomic DNA from each cell subset was spread evenly across all wells of several immunoSEQ 96-well plates, with each plate serving as a replicate. For sorted subsets, roughly 190 ng of genomic DNA, equivalent to some 33,000 T cell genomes, went into each replicate PCR. Purified libraries were measured with a Qubit 3.0 fluorometer, size-checked on a Bioanalyzer 2100, and measured again with the KAPA Library Quantification kit. Each immunoSEQ 96-well plate was sequenced on its own single-read 150-cycle Illumina NextSeq 550 flow cell. Under the source paper's analysis protocol: The immunoSEQ output contained only junctional sequences without quality scores, so filtering could not match that applied to full-length reads. To assign V/J genes and CDR3, sequences were annotated against IMGT germline references using PyIR, a Python wrapper for IgBLAST v1.9. Reads with weak V/J assignments (E-value above 1e-6), missing CDR3, stop codons, out-of-frame junctions, or ambiguous translated residues were removed. A V3J clonotype was defined by an identical inferred V gene, J gene, and CDR3 amino acid sequence. To compute the percentage overlap between repertoires, the number of shared unique clonotypes was divided by the size of the smaller repertoire. Richness of each repertoire was evaluated using RTK rarefaction, the Chao1 estimator, and Recon v2.1 estimates of unobserved clonotypes. OLGA was used to compute generation probabilities for all TCRbeta clonotypes that the gDNA method yielded from a few donors. The table comes from immuneACCESS by way of TCRdb, which keeps in-frame sequences with V and J called. Part of the clones is missing from these tables; in studies checked, under half for an unresolved V gene and the rest for unknown reasons. V and J calls and clone size follow that table, whereas D and trimming were derived from the DNA. Counted in this sample were roughly 2.5 million clones; approximately 94% of them appeared once. The ten largest clones represent roughly 0.13% of the sample.

This sample stems from a study of shared clonotypes between healthy human individuals (dated by TCRdb to 2018 to 2020). Study-wide context: A couple of women and a few men aged 18 to 49 years were included in the cohort. For each donor, CD4 naive and CD4 memory were each given three plates, CD8 naive was given two plates, and CD8 memory was given one plate. Blood TCR repertoires of roughly five healthy adults were deeply sequenced to estimate repertoire size and the extent of clonotype sharing between individuals. Different laboratories and diverse techniques were used to prepare libraries and sequence TCR repertoires, to increase sequencing depth and limit assay-specific biases. Each donor's leukapheresis produced roughly between about 0.8 and 8.9 billion PBMCs. What the research found in general, with its limitations: Compared with non-shared clonotypes, the clonotypes found in all four sorted-subset donors had higher generation probabilities. Pairwise subsampling led to the expectation that sequencing depth would affect the degree of clonotype sharing among donors. Incomplete sequencing was indicated by rarefaction of sorted-subset datasets, despite the large sequencing depth. Sharing across a handful of donors was observed for around 5% of naive CD4, about 3.2% of naive CD8, about 2.5% of memory CD4, and roughly 0.4% of memory CD8 clonotypes. Sampling was restricted to blood, and TCR repertoires in tissue are likely to differ from TCR repertoires in blood. Estimated clonotype richness was generally larger for naive than for memory subsets. The genetic and exposure-history diversity represented was limited by the small number of donors.

Donors were healthy HIV-negative adults with no recently reported acute infections or vaccinations. Every donor was a Caucasian adult residing in Nashville, Tennessee, USA. CD4+ T cells were enriched by magnetic negative selection; naive cells were then positively selected on CD45RA, and the negative fraction formed the memory subset. Blood was collected by leukapheresis, and PBMCs were isolated by Ficoll-Histopaque density gradient centrifugation and then cryopreserved in liquid nitrogen vapor phase. Purity and quantity of every magnetically sorted T cell population were checked by analytical flow cytometry. Genomic DNA was isolated from each sorted fraction and quantified by UV absorbance on a Nanodrop 2000c. CDR1 and CDR2 are drawn from the germline V gene (reference sequence): SGHNT, YYREEE. Trimming leaves V shorter by 4 bases and J shorter by 4 bases, with the junction holding 9 bases beyond the gene matches. The CDR3, cysteine through phenylalanine, is 16 amino acids long. Of all the DNA, just the CDR3 is kept, 48 bases in frame from base 1.

Sequenced material: naive CD4+ T cells sorted from blood. The label giving this sample's cell subset or site can be read as: CD45RA+ positively selected. The V gene is TRBV5-4 and the J gene is TRBJ2-7; TRBD2 agrees with 12 junctional bases. This receptor was identified in a man aged 18 to 30 in good health. The CDR3 loop reads CASSQPLAGGLYEQYF. Here is the DNA: TGTGCCAGCAGCCAACCCCTAGCGGGAGGGTTGTACGAGCAGTACTTC.